These T cell receptor beta chains were read from a single sample in a study of T-cell reconstitution after alpha-beta-depleted transplantation in children. One entry per CDR3 protein results from TCRdb running MiXCR on the PCR reads. Here the sample spans more than 500,000 distinct CDR3 sequences, around 10% being singletons. The sequencing used PBMCs, mostly from graft donor cells, collected 180 days after TCRalphabeta/CD19-depleted stem cell transplant. The receptors stem from a female patient between 2 and 10 years old who had a stem cell transplant for aplastic anemia, so the T cells may come from the graft donor. Both conserved end residues are part of each CDR3. The D gene is left open where the match is weak. Some rows have no size entry. The others give once, few or many, or a class for an expanded clone.

TRBV5-1	TRBJ1-1	TRBD1	many	TGCGCCAGCAGCCCCCGGACAGGTCTGGGGAACACTGAAGCTTTCTTT	CASSPRTGLGNTEAFF
TRBV29-1	TRBJ1-3	NA	few	TGCAGCGTTGGTTACGGGAAAATAGACACCATATATTTT	CSVGYGKIDTIYF
TRBV5-1	TRBJ1-6	NA	NA	TGCGCCAGCAGCTTGTTGCCGACCGACATGAGCTATAATTCACCCCTCCACTTT	CASSLLPTDMSYNSPLHF
TRBV12-3/TRBV12-4	TRBJ1-1	TRBD1	NA	TGTGCCAGCAGTTTGGGGGACAGGGGTTTGAACACTGAAGCTTTCTTT	CASSLGDRGLNTEAFF
TRBV11-2	TRBJ2-5	NA	few	TGTGCCAGCAGCGGACACAGGGAGATGGGGACCCCTTACCAAGAGACCCAGTACTTC	CASSGHREMGTPYQETQYF
TRBV19	TRBJ2-1	TRBD1	once	TGTGCCAGTAGTACCAGACAGGGCGGTGAGCAGTTCTTC	CASSTRQGGEQFF
TRBV15	TRBJ2-7	NA	NA	TGTGCCACCAGCAGAGGAAGGCAGGGGCCTTACGAGCAGTACTTC	CATSRGRQGPYEQYF
TRBV11-2	TRBJ2-1	NA	few	TGTGCCAGCAGCTTAGTTGCAGCTGCGTACAATGAGCAGTTCTTC	CASSLVAAAYNEQFF
TRBV12-3/TRBV12-4	TRBJ1-5	NA	NA	TGTGCCAGCAGTCGTAGGGGCAGACACAATCAGCCCCAGCATTTT	CASSRRGRHNQPQHF
TRBV20-1	TRBJ2-2	NA	NA	TGCAGTGCAGATCTAGCAACCGGGGAGCTGTTTTTT	CSADLATGELFF
TRBV6-5	TRBJ1-2	TRBD1	NA	TGTGCCAGCAGTTCCCTGACAGGGCGATATGGCTACACCTTC	CASSSLTGRYGYTF
TRBV29-1	TRBJ2-5	NA	many	TGCAGCGTTGGTGGACACGCAGAAGAGACCCAGTACTTC	CSVGGHAEETQYF
TRBV6-1	TRBJ1-2	NA	few	TGTGCCAGCACTCGACGGAGACAGGCCCTCTATGGCTACACCTTC	CASTRRRQALYGYTF
TRBV6-1	TRBJ1-1	NA	few	TGTGCCAGCAGCCCAGGACAGATTAACACTGAAGCTTTCTTT	CASSPGQINTEAFF
TRBV5-1	TRBJ1-1	TRBD1	few	TGCGCCAGCAGCCCCCAGGGGGGTCAGATCTCTTTCTTT	CASSPQGGQISFF
TRBV20-1	TRBJ2-6	NA	few	TGCAGTGCTAGAGTTCTAGGGGGCTCTGGGGCCAACGTCCTGACTTTC	CSARVLGGSGANVLTF
TRBV29-1	TRBJ2-7	NA	NA	TGCAGCGTTCGTGAGCGGGCCAAGCCCTACGAGCAGTACTTC	CSVRERAKPYEQYF
TRBV20-1	TRBJ2-3	TRBD1	many	TGCAGTGCAGCCGGGACAGGGCTTGGAGATACGCAGTATTTT	CSAAGTGLGDTQYF
TRBV25-1	TRBJ1-1	TRBD1	NA	TGTGCCAGCAACCCGGACAGGGGAGATATGAACACTGAAGCTTTCTTT	CASNPDRGDMNTEAFF
TRBV6-2/TRBV6-3	TRBJ2-2	NA	NA	TGTGCCAGCAGTTACGGTCAGGGACCGGTGGAGCTGTTTTTT	CASSYGQGPVELFF
TRBV12-3/TRBV12-4	TRBJ2-1	NA	few	TGTGCCAGCAGCCCCACGAGGACAGACTACAATGAGCAGTTCTTC	CASSPTRTDYNEQFF
TRBV7-6	TRBJ2-1	NA	NA	TGTGCCAGCAGCCCTCCGCGAGGCAGAGAGCAGAACTCCTACAATGAGCAGTTCTTC	CASSPPRGREQNSYNEQFF
TRBV7-2	TRBJ2-3	TRBD2	few	TGTGCCAGCAGCTTAGCTCCCGGACTAGCGGGAGGCGGTGGCACAGATACGCAGTATTTT	CASSLAPGLAGGGGTDTQYF
TRBV6-2/TRBV6-3	TRBJ2-7	TRBD2	NA	TGTGCCAGCAGGGGGAGCGGGAAGAGCTACGAGCAGTACTTC	CASRGSGKSYEQYF
TRBV2	TRBJ2-5	NA	few	TGTGCCGACCGGGACATCCAAGAGACCCAGTACTTC	CADRDIQETQYF
TRBV28	TRBJ1-6	NA	few	TGTGCCAGCAGTTTAGGGGGCATTAATTCACCCCTCCACTTT	CASSLGGINSPLHF
TRBV7-2	TRBJ2-1	NA	NA	TGTGCCAGCAGCACTAGGGGGGGGCCCTCATACAATGAGCAGTTCTTC	CASSTRGGPSYNEQFF
TRBV20-1	TRBJ2-1	TRBD2	few	TGCAGTGCTAGAGATTCCGGGACTAGCGGGAGGGCGGATGAGCAGTTCTTC	CSARDSGTSGRADEQFF
TRBV6-1	TRBJ1-1	TRBD1	NA	TGTGCCAGCAGGATTAGACAGGGTCGGGGGACTGAAGCTTTCTTT	CASRIRQGRGTEAFF
TRBV5-1	TRBJ2-4	NA	NA	TGCGCCAGCAGCTTGCTGGACAGCTCGCTAGCCAAAAACATTCAGTACTTC	CASSLLDSSLAKNIQYF
TRBV7-9	TRBJ2-1	NA	NA	TGTGCCAGCAGCTCGCCAGGAGGGCCTTCCAATGAGCAGTTCTTC	CASSSPGGPSNEQFF
TRBV7-9	TRBJ1-1	NA	NA	TGTGCCAGCAGCCCACCTCGGGTCACTGAAGCTTTCTTT	CASSPPRVTEAFF